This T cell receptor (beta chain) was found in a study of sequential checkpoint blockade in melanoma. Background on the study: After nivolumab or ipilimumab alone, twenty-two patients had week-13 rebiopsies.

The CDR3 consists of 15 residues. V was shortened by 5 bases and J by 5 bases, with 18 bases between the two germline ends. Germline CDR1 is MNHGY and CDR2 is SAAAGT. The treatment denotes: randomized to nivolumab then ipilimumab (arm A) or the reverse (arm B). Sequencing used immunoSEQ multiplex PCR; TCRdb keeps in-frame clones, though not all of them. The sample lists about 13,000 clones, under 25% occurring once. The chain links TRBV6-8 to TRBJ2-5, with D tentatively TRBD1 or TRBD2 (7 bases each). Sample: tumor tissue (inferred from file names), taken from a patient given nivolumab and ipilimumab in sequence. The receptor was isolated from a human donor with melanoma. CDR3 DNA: TGTGCCAGCAGTCAGCGACTAGCAGGGGGTGAGACCCAGTACTTC. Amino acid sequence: CASSQRLAGGETQYF.